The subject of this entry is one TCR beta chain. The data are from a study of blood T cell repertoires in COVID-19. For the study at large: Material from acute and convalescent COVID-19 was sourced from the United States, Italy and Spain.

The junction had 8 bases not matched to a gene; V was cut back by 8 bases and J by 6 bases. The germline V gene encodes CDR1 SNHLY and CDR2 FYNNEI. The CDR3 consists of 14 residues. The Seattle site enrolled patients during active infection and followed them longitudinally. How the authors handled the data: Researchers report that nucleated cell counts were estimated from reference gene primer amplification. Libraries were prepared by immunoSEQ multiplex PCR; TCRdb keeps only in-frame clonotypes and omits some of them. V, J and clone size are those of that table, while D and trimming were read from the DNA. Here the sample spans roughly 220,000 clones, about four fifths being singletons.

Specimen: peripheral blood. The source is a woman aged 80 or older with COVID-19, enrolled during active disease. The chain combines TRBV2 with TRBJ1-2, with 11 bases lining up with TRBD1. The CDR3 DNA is TGTGCCAGCTCCTGGACAGGGGGCGGAGATGGCTACACCTTC. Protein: CASSWTGGGDGYTF. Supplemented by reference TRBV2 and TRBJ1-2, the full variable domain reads EPEVTQTPSHQVTQMGQEVILRCVPISNHLYFYWYRQILGQKVEFLVSFYNNEISEKSEIFDDQFSVERPDGSNFTLKIRSTKLEDSAMYFCASSWTGGGDGYTFGSGTRLTVV.